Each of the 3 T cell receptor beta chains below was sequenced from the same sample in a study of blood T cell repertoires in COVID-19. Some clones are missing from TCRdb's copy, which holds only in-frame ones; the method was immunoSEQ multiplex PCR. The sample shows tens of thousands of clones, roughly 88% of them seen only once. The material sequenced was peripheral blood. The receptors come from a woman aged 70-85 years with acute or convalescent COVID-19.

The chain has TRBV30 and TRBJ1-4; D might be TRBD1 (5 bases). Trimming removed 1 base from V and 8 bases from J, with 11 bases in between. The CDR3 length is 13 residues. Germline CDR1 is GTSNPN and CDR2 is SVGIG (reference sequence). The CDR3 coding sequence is TGTGCCTGGAGTGCACAGGTCGGGGAAAAACTGTTTTTT. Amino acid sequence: CAWSAQVGEKLFF.

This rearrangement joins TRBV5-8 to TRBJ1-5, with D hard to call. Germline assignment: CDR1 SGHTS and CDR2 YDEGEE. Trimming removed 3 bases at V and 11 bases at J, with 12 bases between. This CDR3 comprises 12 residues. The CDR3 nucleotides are TGTGCCAGCAGCTCAAACTATGCGGCCCAGCATTTT. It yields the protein CASSSNYAAQHF.

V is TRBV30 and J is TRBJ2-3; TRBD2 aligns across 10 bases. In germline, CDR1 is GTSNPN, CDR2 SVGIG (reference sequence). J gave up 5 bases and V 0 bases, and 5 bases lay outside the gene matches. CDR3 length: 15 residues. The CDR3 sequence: CAWSVGTSVGDTQYF. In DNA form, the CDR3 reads TGTGCCTGGAGTGTGGGGACTAGCGTTGGAGATACGCAGTATTTT.